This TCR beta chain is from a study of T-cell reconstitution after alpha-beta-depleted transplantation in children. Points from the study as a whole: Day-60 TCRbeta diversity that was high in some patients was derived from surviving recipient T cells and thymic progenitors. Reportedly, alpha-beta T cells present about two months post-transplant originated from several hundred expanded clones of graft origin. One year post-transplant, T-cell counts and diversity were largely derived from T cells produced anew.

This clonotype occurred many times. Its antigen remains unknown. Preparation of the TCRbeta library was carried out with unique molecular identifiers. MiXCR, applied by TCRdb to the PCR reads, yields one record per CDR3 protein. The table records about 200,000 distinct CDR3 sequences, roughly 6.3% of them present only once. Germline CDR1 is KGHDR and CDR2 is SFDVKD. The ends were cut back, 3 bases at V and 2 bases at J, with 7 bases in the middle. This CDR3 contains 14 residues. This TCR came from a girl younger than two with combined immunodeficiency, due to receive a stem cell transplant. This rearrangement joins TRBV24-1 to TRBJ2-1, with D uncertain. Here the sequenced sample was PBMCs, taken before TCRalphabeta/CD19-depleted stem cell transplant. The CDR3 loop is CATSDDTAYNEQFF. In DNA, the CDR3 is TGTGCCACCAGTGATGACACGGCCTACAATGAGCAGTTCTTC.